This T cell receptor beta chain was obtained from a study of breast tumors, draining lymph nodes, adjacent tissues. Study-level points and caveats: Data fit most tumor T cells coming from lymph node, expanding in tumor.

Breast cancer patients provided tissue from their axillary draining lymph nodes. In its sample, this clonotype was seen many times. The antigen is undetermined. Germline CDR1 SNHLY, CDR2 FYNNEI. This CDR3 has 12 residues. V dropped 3 bases and J dropped 7 bases, with 7 bases sitting between them. TCRdb reprocessed the multiplex PCR reads via MiXCR and lists one record per CDR3 protein. In the table there are 85,000 to 130,000 distinct CDR3 sequences, 21% of which are singletons. This chain links TRBV2 with TRBJ2-4; D is undetermined. The sequenced sample was axillary lymph node tissue. This clonotype originated in a female donor with breast cancer. Some clones in this sample may be carry-over from other donors' samples. CDR3 nucleotides: TGTGCCAGCAGTGACAGAATTAACATTCAGTACTTC. Translated: CASSDRINIQYF.